These 27 T cell receptor beta chains share one sample of origin, sequenced in a study of blood T cell repertoires in COVID-19. TCRdb keeps only in-frame clones here, not all; method: immunoSEQ multiplex PCR. Of around 180,000 clones listed, 74% are singletons. The sequenced material came from peripheral blood. The source of these receptors is a woman aged 80 or over with acute or convalescent COVID-19.

This chain connects TRBV27 to TRBJ1-4; 7 bases align to TRBD1. The CDR3 is 16 amino acids. J gave up 8 bases and V 6 bases, and 15 bases lay outside the gene matches. Germline V gene data show CDR1 as MNHEY and CDR2 as SMNVEV (reference sequence). As DNA, the CDR3 is TGTGCCAGCAGCTGGCGTAACAGGGGAATGGGGGAAAAACTGTTTTTT. The encoded protein is CASSWRNRGMGEKLFF. The full variable domain, with the rest looked up from reference TRBV27 and TRBJ1-4, is EAQVTQNPRYLITVTGKKLTVTCSQNMNHEYMSWYRQDPGLGLRQIYYSMNVEVTDKGDVPEGYKVSRKEKRNFPLILESPSPNQTSLYFCASSWRNRGMGEKLFFGSGTQLSVL.

The J gene is TRBJ2-6, the V gene TRBV4-2, with TRBD2 matching 8 bases. The CDR3 contains 18 residues. The junction had 8 bases not matched to a gene; V was cut back by 4 bases and J by 0 bases. Germline V gene sequence: CDR1 LGHNA, CDR2 YNFKEQ. The chain's CDR3 is CASSPKRETSSGANVLTF. The CDR3 DNA follows: TGTGCCAGCAGCCCCAAGCGGGAGACGAGCTCTGGGGCCAACGTCCTGACTTTC.

The chain employs TRBV13 and TRBJ2-6; TRBD1 matches 7 bases. The trim removed 5 bases at V and 0 bases at J, leaving 7 bases unmatched. The CDR3 sequence is 17 residues long. Germline V CDR1 and CDR2: PRHDT, FYEKMQ (reference sequence). CDR3 loop: CASSRGRPISGANVLTF. CDR3 DNA sequence: TGTGCCAGCAGCAGGGGGCGCCCAATCTCTGGGGCCAACGTCCTGACTTTC.

The J gene is TRBJ2-4, the V gene TRBV5-6; TRBD1 agrees at 10 bases. Looked up from germline, CDR1 is SGHDT and CDR2 is YYEEEE. V lost 4 bases, J lost 0 bases, and 10 bases stayed unmatched. The CDR3 contains 18 residues. The CDR3 coding sequence is TGTGCCAGCAGCCGTCCCGGGACAGGGGTCGGAGCCAAAAACATTCAGTACTTC. It yields the protein CASSRPGTGVGAKNIQYF.

The rearrangement links TRBV4-2 to TRBJ1-4; possible D gene TRBD1, 5 bases. V lost 1 base and J lost 7, with 13 bases in between. The CDR3 length is 15 residues. Germline assignment: CDR1 LGHNA and CDR2 YNFKEQ. This CDR3 reads CASSQGGGKAEKLFF. Here the CDR3 DNA reads TGTGCCAGCAGCCAAGGGGGGGGTAAGGCTGAAAAACTGTTTTTT.

This clone has a handful of counts. This rearrangement joins TRBV5-4 to TRBJ2-7, with 11 bases aligning to TRBD2. The CDR3 covers 14 residues. Germline V gene sequence: CDR1 SGHNT, CDR2 YYREEE (reference sequence). J lost 4 bases, V lost 4 bases, and 4 bases had no gene match. CDR3 nucleotide sequence: TGTGCCAGCAGCCCGCTAGCGGGAGGATACGAGCAGTACTTC. This sequence encodes CASSPLAGGYEQYF.

The rearrangement links TRBV4-1 to TRBJ2-1; 11 nucleotides match TRBD2. The germline gives CDR1 MGHRA, CDR2 YSYEKL. The CDR3 consists of 19 residues. Trimming cost V 0 bases and J 6 bases; bases outside gene matches: 13. CDR3 loop: CASSQEQGLAGGRINEQFF. CDR3 DNA sequence: TGCGCCAGCAGCCAAGAACAGGGTCTAGCGGGAGGAAGGATCAATGAGCAGTTCTTC.

The chain combines TRBV29-1 with TRBJ2-1; a possible D gene is TRBD2 (5 bases). Germline CDR1 is SQVTM and CDR2 is ANQGSEA. The CDR3 consists of 13 residues. V dropped 7 bases and J dropped 9 bases, with 19 bases sitting between them. CDR3 protein: CSARTGLVGEQFF. The CDR3 nucleotides read TGCAGCGCGAGGACGGGGTTGGTCGGTGAGCAGTTCTTC.

The chain recombines TRBV2 with TRBJ2-4; D may be TRBD2 (6 bases). From germline, CDR1 is SNHLY and CDR2 FYNNEI. V was trimmed by 3 bases and J by 0 bases, leaving 12 bases between them. CDR3 size: 16 residues. The CDR3 nucleotides are TGTGCCAGCAGTGACCTAGCGTTGGTAGCCAAAAACATTCAGTACTTC. It yields the protein CASSDLALVAKNIQYF. Complete variable domain (other parts from reference TRBV2 and TRBJ2-4): EPEVTQTPSHQVTQMGQEVILRCVPISNHLYFYWYRQILGQKVEFLVSFYNNEISEKSEIFDDQFSVERPDGSNFTLKIRSTKLEDSAMYFCASSDLALVAKNIQYFGAGTRLSVL.

This chain connects TRBV7-2 to TRBJ2-5, with 7 nucleotides matching TRBD1. The CDR3 has 13 residues. CDR1 is SGHTA and CDR2 is FQGNSA in the germline V gene. V was clipped by 6 bases and J by 5 bases; unmatched bases: 6. CDR3 loop: CASRTGRLETQYF. As DNA, the CDR3 is TGTGCCAGCAGGACAGGGCGTTTGGAGACCCAGTACTTC. Supplemented by reference TRBV7-2 and TRBJ2-5, the full variable domain reads GAGVSQSPSNKVTEKGKDVELRCDPISGHTALYWYRQSLGQGLEFLIYFQGNSAPDKSGLPSDRFSAERTGGSVSTLTIQRTQQEDSAVYLCASRTGRLETQYFGPGTRLLVL.

The V call is TRBV5-1, the J call TRBJ2-7, with a tentative D call TRBD2 (6 bases). Trimming took 0 bases from V and 4 from J, leaving 11 bases between them. This CDR3 has 14 amino acids. The germline CDR1 and CDR2 sequences are SGHRS and YFSETQ. DNA for the CDR3: TGCGCCAGCAGCTTGGCAACGGCGGGATACGAGCAGTACTTC. This codes for CASSLATAGYEQYF. Full variable domain (rest looked up from reference TRBV5-1 and TRBJ2-7): KAGVTQTPRYLIKTRGQQVTLSCSPISGHRSVSWYQQTPGQGLQFLFEYFSETQRNKGNFPGRFSGRQFSNSRSEMNVSTLELGDSALYLCASSLATAGYEQYFGPGTRLTVT.

This clone occurred a few times. J is TRBJ2-1 and V is TRBV9; no definite D call. The germline V gene has CDR1 SGDLS and CDR2 YYNGEE. The CDR3 consists of 14 residues. Between the trimmed V and J ends, which lost 0 bases and 5 bases, there was a span of 9 bases. The CDR3 coding sequence is TGTGCCAGCAGCGTAGGTCACCAGAACAATGAGCAGTTCTTC. The encoded protein is CASSVGHQNNEQFF.

The V gene is TRBV6-5, the J gene TRBJ1-5; 9 bases match TRBD1. The CDR3 has 15 residues. Germline-derived CDR1 and CDR2 are MNHEY and SVGAGI. After removal of 6 bases from V and 5 bases from J, the junction contained 8 bases not matched to a gene. CDR3 DNA sequence: TGTGCCAGCAGAAGGACAGGGGATGGGTATCAGCCCCAGCATTTT. Its translation is CASRRTGDGYQPQHF.

This chain joins TRBV28 and TRBJ2-3; 15 bases fit TRBD2. From germline, CDR1 is MDHEN and CDR2 SYDVKM. The CDR3 spans 19 residues. V lost 3 bases to trimming and J lost 1 base; unmatched junction nucleotides: 8. The CDR3, as DNA: TGTGCCAGCAGTTTCCGAGGACTAGCGGGAGGGCCCGGCACAGATACGCAGTATTTT. Its protein product is CASSFRGLAGGPGTDTQYF. Based on the CDR3 plus reference TRBV28 and TRBJ2-3, the full variable domain is DVKVTQSSRYLVKRTGEKVFLECVQDMDHENMFWYRQDPGLGLRLIYFSYDVKMKEKGDIPEGYSVSREKKERFSLILESASTNQTSMYLCASSFRGLAGGPGTDTQYFGPGTRLTVL.

In this sample, this clone turned up a few times. The chain joins TRBV6-1 to TRBJ2-7; 9 nucleotides match TRBD2. From germline, CDR1 is MNHNS and CDR2 SASEGT. The CDR3 has 15 residues. The trim removed 2 bases at V and 5 bases at J, leaving 7 bases unmatched. Here the CDR3 DNA reads TGTGCCAGCAGTGAACGAATCAGCGGGAGGAACGAGCAGTACTTC. Its translation: CASSERISGRNEQYF.

This clone appeared a few times. The chain is built from TRBV6-2 or TRBV6-3 and TRBJ2-4, with TRBD1 matching 10 bases. V dropped 4 bases and J dropped 2; count of bases not matched to a gene: 2. The germline V gene encodes CDR1 MNHEY and CDR2 SVGEGT. CDR3 length: 15 amino acids. The DNA of the CDR3 is TGTGCCAGCAGTTTGGACAGGGGGACCAAAAACATTCAGTACTTC. Encoded protein: CASSLDRGTKNIQYF.

The chain combines TRBV6-2 or TRBV6-3 with TRBJ1-4; D unclear. The CDR3 spans 13 residues. Trimming took 2 bases from V and 9 from J, leaving 10 bases between them. CDR1 MNHEY and CDR2 SVGEGT come from the germline V gene. CDR3 sequence (DNA): TGTGCCAGCAGTTACATGAAGGAGCAAAAACTGTTTTTT. This translates into CASSYMKEQKLFF.

This chain links TRBV27 with TRBJ2-7; 8 nucleotides match TRBD1. Germline-derived CDR1 and CDR2 are MNHEY and SMNVEV (reference sequence). This CDR3 contains 15 residues. The V gene end was trimmed by 2 bases and the J gene end by 2 bases; junction bases not matched to a gene: 5. CDR3 nucleotides: TGTGCCAGCAGTTTAATTACAGGGGGGACCTACGAGCAGTACTTC. Its protein is CASSLITGGTYEQYF.

The J gene is TRBJ1-5, the V gene TRBV18; D uncertain. The CDR3 extends over 13 amino acids. Per germline, CDR1 KGHSH and CDR2 LQKENI. The germline V and J ends were trimmed by 3 bases and 6 bases, with 9 bases remaining between them. CDR3 residues: CASSPPSGQPQHF. The DNA for the CDR3 is TGTGCCAGCTCACCTCCGAGCGGTCAGCCCCAGCATTTT.

V and J are TRBV6-6 and TRBJ1-1; D is perhaps TRBD1 (6 bases). Germline loops: CDR1 MNHNY, CDR2 SVGAGI (reference sequence). Between the trimmed V and J ends, which lost 5 bases and 2 bases, there was a span of 12 bases. The CDR3 sequence is 14 residues long. CDR3 protein: CASSDGQTNTEAFF. The CDR3 DNA reads as TGTGCCAGCAGTGACGGACAGACTAACACTGAAGCTTTCTTT.

This clone was counted only a few times. The chain recombines TRBV10-2 with TRBJ2-3; TRBD2 matches at 12 bases. V lost 9 bases to trimming and J lost 3 bases; unmatched junction nucleotides: 4. This CDR3 has 14 residues. In germline, CDR1 is WSHSY, CDR2 SAAADI. This CDR3 is CASGLAGLTDTQYF. CDR3 nucleotide sequence: TGCGCCAGTGGACTAGCGGGGCTGACAGATACGCAGTATTTT.

This sequence joins TRBV5-1 and TRBJ2-2, with 12 bases fitting TRBD2. V lost 1 base and J lost 0; bases outside the gene matches: 4. This CDR3 contains 18 residues. Germline CDR1 reads SGHRS; CDR2 reads YFSETQ. The CDR3 DNA reads as TGCGCCAGCAGCTTGACTAGCGGGGGGTTCGCGAACACCGGGGAGCTGTTTTTT. Protein sequence: CASSLTSGGFANTGELFF.

The chain is built from TRBV5-6 and TRBJ2-2; 7 nucleotides line up with TRBD1. After removal of 3 bases from V and 1 base from J, the junction contained 6 bases not matched to a gene. CDR1 SGHDT and CDR2 YYEEEE come from the germline V gene. There are 16 residues in the CDR3. The CDR3: CASSYTGTENTGELFF. In DNA form, the CDR3 reads TGTGCCAGCAGCTATACCGGGACAGAGAACACCGGGGAGCTGTTTTTT.

The chain couples TRBV7-2 to TRBJ2-1; TRBD2 might be the D (6 bases). The CDR3 spans 16 residues. V lost 2 bases and J 8 bases, leaving 19 bases between the germline ends. The germline gives CDR1 SGHTA, CDR2 FQGNSA. The CDR3 loop is CASSLMGGGQRDEQFF. DNA for the CDR3: TGTGCCAGCAGCTTAATGGGAGGAGGGCAGAGAGATGAGCAGTTCTTC.

This chain connects TRBV4-3 to TRBJ2-1; the match to TRBD2 covers 8 bases. The CDR3 consists of 16 residues. V was pared by 2 bases and J by 7 bases, with 10 bases of the junction left unmatched. From germline, CDR1 is LGHNA and CDR2 YSLEER. CDR3 loop: CASSQTLAGEGNEQFF. The CDR3 bases are TGCGCCAGCAGCCAAACCCTAGCGGGTGAGGGAAATGAGCAGTTCTTC.

The chain is built from TRBV3-1 (or the pseudogene TRBV3-2) and TRBJ2-5, with 8 bases identical to TRBD1. CDR1 LGHDT and CDR2 YNNKEL come from the germline V gene (reference sequence). The CDR3 extends over 15 amino acids. J gave up 1 base and V 1 base, and 2 bases lay outside the gene matches. CDR3 bases: TGTGCCAGCAGCCAAGGACAGGGGAGCCAAGAGACCCAGTACTTC. This sequence encodes CASSQGQGSQETQYF.

The genes are TRBV2 and TRBJ1-6, with D tentatively TRBD1 (5 bases). Trimming took off 9 bases at V and 6 bases at J, with 9 bases between the two ends. Germline assignment: CDR1 SNHLY and CDR2 FYNNEI. The CDR3 is made up of 12 amino acids. The DNA of the CDR3 is TGTGCCAGTTCGACAGTTAATTCACCCCTCCACTTT. This encodes CASSTVNSPLHF.